Following are 13 T cell receptor beta chains from one sample sequenced in a study of T cells in Graves' hyperthyroidism and ophthalmopathy. Regions amplified from RNA transcripts were the TCR beta CDR3 regions. The primer set for the first-round RT-PCR of the TCR CDR3 was HTBI. MiXCR, applied by TCRdb to the multiplex PCR reads, yields one record per CDR3 protein. This sample carries 450,000 to 500,000 distinct CDR3 sequences, about 20% of them seen once, and the ten largest clones take 45% to 55%. Sample: blood. The receptors were gathered from a woman aged 70-85 years with Graves' ophthalmopathy.

This clonotype was observed a few times. The chain is built from TRBV2 and TRBJ1-1; the D is unclear. The CDR3 runs 12 residues. Trimming shortened V by 0 bases and J by 11 bases, and 10 bases separated the two germline ends. Germline assignment: CDR1 SNHLY and CDR2 FYNNEI. The CDR3 loop reads CASSEAGRLAFF. The CDR3 coding sequence is TGTGCCAGCAGTGAAGCGGGCAGATTGGCTTTCTTT.

This clonotype has a count of ten or more. The chain recombines TRBV7-2 with TRBJ2-7, with TRBD1 identical over 10 bases. Germline CDR1 is SGHTA and CDR2 is FQGNSA. The CDR3 is 14 amino acids. Trimming at V came to 3 bases and at J to 3 bases, leaving 2 bases not matched to a gene. The CDR3 DNA follows: TGTGCCAGCAGCTTGACAGGGGGCAACTACGAGCAGTACTTC. Residues: CASSLTGGNYEQYF.

In this sample, this clonotype turned up once. J is TRBJ2-6 and V is TRBV13, with D perhaps TRBD2 (5 bases). This CDR3 comprises 17 residues. Germline CDR1 PRHDT, CDR2 FYEKMQ (reference sequence). V was shortened by 5 bases and J by 2 bases, with 16 bases between the two germline ends. The CDR3 spells CASSPLVPGTGANVLTF. The CDR3 bases are TGTGCCAGCAGCCCCCTGGTGCCGGGGACTGGGGCCAACGTCCTGACTTTC.

This clonotype was detected many times. The gene calls are TRBV6-2 or TRBV6-3 and TRBJ1-5; D is possibly TRBD1 (6 bases). Trimming removed 6 bases at V and 5 bases at J, with 11 bases between. CDR3 length: 13 residues. Germline CDR1 reads MNHEY; CDR2 reads SVGEGT. CDR3 loop: CASRDRHDQPQHF. The CDR3 bases are TGTGCCAGCAGGGACAGACACGATCAGCCCCAGCATTTT.

In its sample, this clonotype was seen many times. This chain links TRBV12-3 or TRBV12-4 with TRBJ2-3, with D perhaps matching TRBD1 (6 bases). Deletions cut 4 bases from V and 2 bases from J, with 13 bases between. The CDR3 totals 15 residues. The CDR3 loop is CASSSPGHFTDTQYF. The CDR3 nucleotides read TGTGCCAGCAGTTCCCCGGGACATTTCACAGATACGCAGTATTTT.

The chain uses TRBV28 and TRBJ1-1; TRBD1 might be the D (5 bases). CDR1 MDHEN and CDR2 SYDVKM come from the germline V gene. V dropped 6 bases and J dropped 1 base, with 15 bases sitting between them. CDR3 length: 15 amino acids. CDR3 region: CASSLYNQGNTEAFF. The CDR3 bases are TGTGCCAGCAGCTTGTACAACCAGGGGAACACTGAAGCTTTCTTT.

V and J are TRBV4-2 and TRBJ2-7, with TRBD1 matching over 7 bases. CDR1 and CDR2 from the germline V gene are LGHNA and YNFKEQ. V trimming: 2 bases; J trimming: 1 base; junction bases outside the gene matches: 2. The CDR3 is 14 residues long. The CDR3 here is CASSQWDSSYEQYF. Here the CDR3 DNA reads TGTGCCAGCAGCCAATGGGACAGTTCCTACGAGCAGTACTTC.

This clonotype was observed a handful of times. V is TRBV3-1 and J is TRBJ1-5, with 12 nucleotides matching TRBD1. Losses at the gene ends were 4 bases for V and 2 bases for J; bases not matched to a gene: 6. Germline lookup yields CDR1 LGHDT and CDR2 YNNKEL (reference sequence). The CDR3 consists of 17 residues. CDR3 residues: CASSLGQGASGNQPQHF. CDR3 bases: TGTGCCAGCAGCCTGGGACAGGGGGCGAGCGGCAATCAGCCCCAGCATTTT.

This clonotype has more than one count but fewer than ten. V usage is TRBV2 and J usage is TRBJ2-4; 7 positions match TRBD1. CDR1 is SNHLY, CDR2 FYNNEI, per germline. The CDR3 totals 14 residues. V was clipped by 6 bases and J by 4 bases; unmatched bases: 6. The chain's CDR3 is CASSAWDSKNIQYF. The CDR3 DNA follows: TGTGCCAGCAGCGCGTGGGACAGTAAAAACATTCAGTACTTC.

This clonotype was detected only a few times. The chain uses TRBV29-1 and TRBJ2-1; TRBD2 might be the D (5 bases). The germline V gene has CDR1 SQVTM and CDR2 ANQGSEA. There are 13 residues in the CDR3. The germline V and J ends were trimmed by 6 bases and 4 bases, with 13 bases remaining between them. Written as DNA, the CDR3 is TGCAGCGTGCGGGCCCAGCTTTACAATGAGCAGTTCTTC. This encodes CSVRAQLYNEQFF.

This clonotype has a handful of counts. The chain links TRBV7-9 to TRBJ2-6; TRBD1 matches at 7 bases. The CDR3 length is 20 residues. Per germline, CDR1 SEHNR and CDR2 FQNEAQ (reference sequence). Losses at the gene ends were 1 base for V and 3 bases for J; bases not matched to a gene: 15. The CDR3 reads CASSLDGPGQPLIGANVLTF. The CDR3 DNA reads TGTGCCAGCAGCTTAGATGGTCCGGGACAGCCCCTTATTGGGGCCAACGTCCTGACTTTC.

This clonotype was counted ten times or more. The V gene is TRBV20-1, the J gene TRBJ2-3; 8 bases fit TRBD2. Germline CDR1 DFQATT, CDR2 SNEGSKA (reference sequence). The CDR3 spans 15 residues. V gave up 3 bases and J gave up 0 bases; unmatched junction bases: 5. In DNA, the CDR3 is TGCAGTGCTAGTGAGGCTAGCGGGAGCACAGATACGCAGTATTTT. It translates to CSASEASGSTDTQYF.

The genes are TRBV30 and TRBJ2-7, with 12 positions matching TRBD1. CDR3 length equals 12 residues. V dropped 8 bases and J dropped 5; count of bases not matched to a gene: 4. Germline assignment: CDR1 GTSNPN and CDR2 SVGIG (reference sequence). CDR3 sequence: CARGQGAHEQYF. The CDR3 DNA follows: TGTGCCCGGGGACAGGGGGCGCACGAGCAGTACTTC.